The 8 T cell receptor beta chains below come from one sample, sequenced in a study of identical twins (dated by TCRdb to about 2016). Library prep was done by 5' RACE. Instrument used: Illumina HiSeq 2000. Starting from the raw public reads, TCRdb applied fastp trimming at Q25, assembled clones with MiXCR and retained in-frame beta chains. Every CDR3 protein is listed once, alongside the most common genes and DNA of its rows. Recorded for this sample are about 920,000 distinct CDR3 sequences; around 12% of them occurred a single time. The ten largest clones capture roughly 1.6% of the sample. This same sample was also part of a study on yellow fever vaccine responses in identical twins.

The specimen sequenced was PBMCs. These receptors all stem from a woman aged 18-30 years in good health.

This clonotype was recorded at least ten times. The genes are TRBV10-3 and TRBJ2-7; 8 positions agree with TRBD1. V trimming: 4 bases; J trimming: 0 bases; junction bases outside the gene matches: 2. Germline V gives CDR1 ENHRY, CDR2 SYGVKD. There are 14 residues in the CDR3. CDR3 sequence: CAISVGTGSYEQYF. The CDR3 region has the DNA TGTGCCATCAGTGTGGGGACAGGCTCCTACGAGCAGTACTTC.

This clonotype was detected many times. CDR3 region: CASSLDRRVQYF. The CDR3 DNA sequence: TGTGCCAGCAGCCTAGACAGGAGGGTGCAGTACTTC. The gene calls are TRBV12-3 or TRBV12-4 and TRBJ2-7; the D gene could be TRBD1 or TRBD2 (6 bases each). Trimming left V 6 bases short and J 9 bases short, with 15 bases between. There are 12 residues in the CDR3.

This clonotype was recorded at least ten times. The chain has TRBV27 and TRBJ2-2; D may be TRBD1 or TRBD2 (5 bases each). Trimming shortened V by 8 bases and J by 6 bases, and 13 bases separated the two germline ends. CDR3 length equals 13 residues. The germline CDR1 and CDR2 sequences are MNHEY and SMNVEV (reference sequence). As DNA, the CDR3 is TGTGCCAGCCGTCGAGGGGATGCCGGGGAGCTGTTTTTT. Its translation: CASRRGDAGELFF.

This chain uses TRBV4-1 with TRBJ1-6; 8 bases map to TRBD1. Germline trimming cut 1 base from V and 9 bases from J; bases unmatched to any gene: 8. Germline values: CDR1 MGHRA, CDR2 YSYEKL. This CDR3 is 16 amino acids long. CDR3 sequence (DNA): TGCGCCAGCAGCCAAGTGCCGGGACAGGCTGCTTCACCCCTCCACTTT. Its translation: CASSQVPGQAASPLHF.

There are a few counts of this clonotype. The chain uses TRBV6-2 or TRBV6-3 and TRBJ1-1; D is unresolved. V dropped 7 bases and J dropped 4 bases, with 16 bases sitting between them. The germline V gene encodes CDR1 MNHEY and CDR2 SVGEGT. CDR3 size: 14 residues. The CDR3 coding sequence is TGTGCCAGCACCTTTGGGCGAGGTTTCACTGAAGCTTTCTTT. Amino acid sequence: CASTFGRGFTEAFF.

This clonotype was seen a few times. The V and J genes are TRBV4-2 and TRBJ1-2; the D is unclear. This CDR3 has 14 residues. From germline, CDR1 is LGHNA and CDR2 YNFKEQ. V was clipped by 2 bases and J by 1 base, with 8 bases between them. In DNA, the CDR3 is TGTGCCAGCAGCCAATCGGACGGTAACTATGGCTACACCTTC. It codes for CASSQSDGNYGYTF.

J is TRBJ2-2 and V is TRBV10-3; D is perhaps TRBD1 or TRBD2 (6 bases each). There are 12 residues in the CDR3. Per the germline V gene, CDR1 is ENHRY and CDR2 is SYGVKD. Trimming removed 11 bases from V and 6 bases from J, with 13 bases in between. The CDR3 sequence: CAAGGGPGELFF. The CDR3 DNA is TGTGCCGCCGGGGGCGGGCCCGGGGAGCTGTTTTTT.

The chain's CDR3 is CASSKGTGLGYIQYF. DNA for the CDR3: TGTGCCAGCAGTAAAGGGACAGGGCTTGGATACATTCAGTACTTC. This chain connects TRBV6-1 to TRBJ2-4, with 9 bases aligning to TRBD1. This CDR3 is built from 15 residues. J lost 8 bases, V lost 5 bases, and 10 bases had no gene match. Germline loops: CDR1 MNHNS, CDR2 SASEGT.